Listed below are T cell receptor beta chains from one sample, sequenced in a study of cytomegalovirus exposure and HLA in healthy donors. The table came from immunoSEQ multiplex PCR; TCRdb's copy has only in-frame clones and leaves some out. The sample contains fewer than 200,000 clones, around four fifths of which appear only once. The material sequenced was PBMCs. The source of these receptors is a female donor in good health and CMV-seronegative. Both conserved end residues are part of each CDR3. The D gene is left open where the match is weak. Clone size is given for some rows only: seen once, a few or many times, or a class if the clone is expanded.

D	V	J	length	size	DNA	CDR3
NA	TRBV6-4	TRBJ2-3	15	once	TGTGCCAGCAGTGTTACTAGTTTGGGCACAGATACGCAGTATTTT	CASSVTSLGTDTQYF
TRBD2	TRBV5-1	TRBJ2-5	16	few	TGCGCCAGCAGCTTGGGGCGGATAGCGGGAGAAGAGACCCAGTACTTC	CASSLGRIAGEETQYF
NA	TRBV5-1	TRBJ2-5	13	NA	TGCGCCAGCACCTCAGGGGTGGCAGAGACCCAGTACTTC	CASTSGVAETQYF
TRBD2	TRBV5-1	TRBJ2-2	14	NA	TGCGCCAGCTTGGGGACTAGCGGGAGCGAGGAGCTGTTTTTT	CASLGTSGSEELFF
TRBD2	TRBV2	TRBJ2-3	17	NA	TGTGCCAGCAGTGGGACTAGCGGGGGGGTTGGCACAGATACGCAGTATTTT	CASSGTSGGVGTDTQYF
NA	TRBV5-1	TRBJ2-7	14	NA	TGCGCCAGCAGCTTAAACAGGGACTCCTACGAGCAGTACTTC	CASSLNRDSYEQYF
TRBD2	TRBV6-6	TRBJ2-7	15	NA	TGTGCCAGCAGACCCCATGCGGGAGGTTCGGACGAGCAGTACTTC	CASRPHAGGSDEQYF
NA	TRBV9	TRBJ2-3	16	few	TGTGCCAGCAGCCCCTCTGATGGGCGTGGGGGGTATACGCAGTATTTT	CASSPSDGRGGYTQYF
NA	TRBV29-1	TRBJ2-1	14	once	TGCAGCGTTGCATACAGGGTCCCCGTCAATGAGCAGTTCTTC	CSVAYRVPVNEQFF
TRBD1	TRBV11-2	TRBJ2-7	14	NA	TGTGCCAGCAGCTTTGAGCGAGGGGGCTTCGAGCAGTACTTC	CASSFERGGFEQYF
NA	TRBV10-1	TRBJ2-5	14	few	TGCGCCAGTCTCGACGGGGGAGTACAAGAGACCCAGTACTTC	CASLDGGVQETQYF
TRBD1	TRBV7-9	TRBJ2-2	14	NA	TGTGCCAGCAGCCACAGGGGGTACACCGGGGAGCTGTTTTTT	CASSHRGYTGELFF
TRBD2	TRBV30	TRBJ2-1	13	NA	TGTGCCTGGACTAGCGGGATTAGGAATGAGCAGTTCTTC	CAWTSGIRNEQFF
NA	TRBV5-8	TRBJ2-3	16	NA	TGTGCCAGCAGCCCCCTATTCCGGGTTCAAACAGATACGCAGTATTTT	CASSPLFRVQTDTQYF
TRBD2	TRBV30	TRBJ2-3	15	NA	TGTGCCTGGAGAACGGCGGGGGGTCGCACAGATACGCAGTATTTT	CAWRTAGGRTDTQYF
TRBD1	TRBV5-1	TRBJ1-2	16	NA	TGCGCCAGCAGCTTTACCTCCGGACAGGGGAGGGGTGGCTACACCTTC	CASSFTSGQGRGGYTF
TRBD2	TRBV7-2	TRBJ2-7	15	NA	TGTGCCAGCAGCTTAGCATTAGCGGGGGGGCTAGAGCAGTACTTC	CASSLALAGGLEQYF
NA	TRBV27	TRBJ2-7	14	NA	TGTGCCAGCAGTTTGGTATTGACTAGTCCCGAGCAGTACTTC	CASSLVLTSPEQYF
TRBD1	TRBV6-1	TRBJ1-1	18	NA	TGTGCCAGCAGTGAATCTCCCCGGACAGGGGGCTTTAGCACTGAAGCTTTCTTT	CASSESPRTGGFSTEAFF
TRBD1	TRBV7-3	TRBJ1-1	13	NA	TGTGCCAGCAGTTACAGGGGGTCCACTGAAGCTTTCTTT	CASSYRGSTEAFF
NA	TRBV29-1	TRBJ1-1	13	NA	TGCAGCGCTAAGGGAGGGCCGATCCGGGAGGCTTTCTTT	CSAKGGPIREAFF
NA	TRBV10-3	TRBJ2-2	14	few	TGTGCCATTCGTCTAGCAACGAACACCGGGGAGCTGTTTTTT	CAIRLATNTGELFF
TRBD1	TRBV5-6	TRBJ1-1	15	once	TGTGCCAGCACCCGGGACAGAAATAGGAACACTGAAGCTTTCTTT	CASTRDRNRNTEAFF
TRBD2	TRBV7-2	TRBJ2-6	19	NA	TGTGCCAGCAGCGGACCTAGCGGGAGGGCCCTCTCTGGGGCCAACGTCCTGACTTTC	CASSGPSGRALSGANVLTF
NA	TRBV29-1	TRBJ1-1	13	NA	TGCAGCGTTGTTTCACCGGGGGACACTGAAGCTTTCTTT	CSVVSPGDTEAFF
TRBD1	TRBV9	TRBJ1-1	13	NA	TGTGCCAGCAGCGTACAGGGGGACACTGAAGCTTTCTTT	CASSVQGDTEAFF
TRBD1	TRBV6-5	TRBJ2-1	15	NA	TGTGCCAGCAGTCCCCGACAGGGTGTCCCTAATGAGCAGTTCTTC	CASSPRQGVPNEQFF